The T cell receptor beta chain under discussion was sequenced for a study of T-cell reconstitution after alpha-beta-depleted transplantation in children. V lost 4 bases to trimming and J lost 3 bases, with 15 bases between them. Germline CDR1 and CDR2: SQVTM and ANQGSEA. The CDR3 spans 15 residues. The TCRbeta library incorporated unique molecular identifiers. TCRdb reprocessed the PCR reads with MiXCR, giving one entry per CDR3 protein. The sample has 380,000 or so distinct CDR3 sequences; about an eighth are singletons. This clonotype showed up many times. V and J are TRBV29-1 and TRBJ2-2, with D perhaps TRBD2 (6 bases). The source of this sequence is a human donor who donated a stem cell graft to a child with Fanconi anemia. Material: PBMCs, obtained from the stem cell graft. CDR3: CSVVGGSTDTGELFF. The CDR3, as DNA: TGCAGCGTTGTTGGGGGGTCGACCGACACCGGGGAGCTGTTTTTT.